These 3 T cell receptor beta chains were all obtained from the same sample, sequenced in a study of identical twins. From the 5' RACE reads, TCRdb called clonotypes with MiXCR, one entry per CDR3 protein. In the table there are about 690,000 distinct CDR3 sequences, around 6.1% of which are singletons. The sample taken for sequencing was naive T cells sorted from blood. The origin of the receptors is a man aged 18 to 30 in good health.

The table lists this clonotype with many counts. The V and J genes are TRBV21-1 and TRBJ1-6; no DNA check was done on the table's D call, TRBD1. TRBV21-1 represents a pseudogene. The CDR3 runs 15 residues. The CDR3 bases are TGTGCCAGCATCCCCGGTCCACCCCATAATTCACCCCTCCACTTT. It encodes CASIPGPPHNSPLHF.

J is TRBJ2-1 and V is TRBV7-2; no definite D call. V lost 1 base, J lost 3 bases, and 7 bases lay in between. Germline V gene data show CDR1 as SGHTA and CDR2 as FQGNSA. The CDR3 has 14 residues. The CDR3 DNA reads as TGTGCCAGCAGCTTAGACCAGAACTACAATGAGCAGTTCTTC. Its protein is CASSLDQNYNEQFF.

This clonotype has more than one count but fewer than ten. The chain employs TRBV7-2 and TRBJ2-6; tentatively, D is TRBD1 (6 bases). Trimming cost V 6 bases and J 2 bases, with 11 bases left between them. The germline V gene encodes CDR1 SGHTA and CDR2 FQGNSA. This CDR3 has 15 amino acids. CDR3: CASRTGPPGANVLTF. The CDR3, as DNA: TGTGCCAGCAGGACAGGTCCACCTGGGGCCAACGTCCTGACTTTC.